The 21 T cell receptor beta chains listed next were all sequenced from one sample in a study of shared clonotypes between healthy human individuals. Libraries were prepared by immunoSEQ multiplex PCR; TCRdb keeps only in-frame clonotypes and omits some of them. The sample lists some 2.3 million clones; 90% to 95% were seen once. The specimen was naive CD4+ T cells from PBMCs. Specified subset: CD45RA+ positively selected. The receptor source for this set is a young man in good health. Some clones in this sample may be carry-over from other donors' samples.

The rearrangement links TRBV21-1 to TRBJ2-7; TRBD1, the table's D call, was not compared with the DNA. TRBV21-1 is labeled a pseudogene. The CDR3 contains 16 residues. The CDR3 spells CASSKEYSFSSYEQYF. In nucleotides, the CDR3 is TGTGCCAGCAGCAAAGAGTACAGCTTCAGCTCCTACGAGCAGTACTTC.

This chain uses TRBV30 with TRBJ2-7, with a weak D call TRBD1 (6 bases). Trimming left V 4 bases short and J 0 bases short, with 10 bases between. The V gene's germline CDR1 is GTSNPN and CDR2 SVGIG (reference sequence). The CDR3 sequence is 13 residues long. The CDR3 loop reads CAWNRVGSYEQYF. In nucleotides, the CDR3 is TGTGCCTGGAACAGGGTAGGCTCCTACGAGCAGTACTTC.

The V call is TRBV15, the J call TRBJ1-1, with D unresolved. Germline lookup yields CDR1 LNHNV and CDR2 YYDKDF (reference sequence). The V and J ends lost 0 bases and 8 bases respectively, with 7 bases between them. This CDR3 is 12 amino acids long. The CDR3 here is CATSRDQGEAFF. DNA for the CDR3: TGTGCCACCAGCAGAGATCAAGGAGAAGCTTTCTTT.

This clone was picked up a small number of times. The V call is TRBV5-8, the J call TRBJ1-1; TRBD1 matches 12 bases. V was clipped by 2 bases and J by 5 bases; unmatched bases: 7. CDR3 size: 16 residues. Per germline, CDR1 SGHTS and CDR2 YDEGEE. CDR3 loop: CASSFRDRGLETEAFF. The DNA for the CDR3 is TGTGCCAGCAGCTTTCGGGACAGGGGGCTTGAGACTGAAGCTTTCTTT.

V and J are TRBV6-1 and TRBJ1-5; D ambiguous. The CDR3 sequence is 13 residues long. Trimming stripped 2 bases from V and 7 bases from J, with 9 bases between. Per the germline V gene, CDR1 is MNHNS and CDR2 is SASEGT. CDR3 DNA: TGTGCCAGCAGTGAATCCCAATGGCAGCCCCAGCATTTT. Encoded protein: CASSESQWQPQHF.

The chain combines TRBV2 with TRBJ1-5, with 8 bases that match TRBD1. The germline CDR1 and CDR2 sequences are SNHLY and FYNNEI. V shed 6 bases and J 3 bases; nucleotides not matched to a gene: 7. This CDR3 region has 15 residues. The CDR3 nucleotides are TGTGCCAGCAGGGGAGGACAGGGAGTCAATCAGCCCCAGCATTTT. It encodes CASRGGQGVNQPQHF.

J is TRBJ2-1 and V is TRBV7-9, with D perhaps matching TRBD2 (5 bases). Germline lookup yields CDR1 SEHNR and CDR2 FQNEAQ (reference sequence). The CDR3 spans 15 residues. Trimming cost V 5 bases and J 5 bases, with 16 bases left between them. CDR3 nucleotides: TGTGCCAGCAGCCTCCCGAGGGCCCTAAACAATGAGCAGTTCTTC. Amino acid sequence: CASSLPRALNNEQFF.

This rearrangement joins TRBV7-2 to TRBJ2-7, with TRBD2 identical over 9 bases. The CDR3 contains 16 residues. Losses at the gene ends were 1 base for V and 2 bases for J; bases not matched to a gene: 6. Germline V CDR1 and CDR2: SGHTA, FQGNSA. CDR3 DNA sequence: TGTGCCAGCAGCTTAGGGGGCGGGAGGGCCGCCTACGAGCAGTACTTC. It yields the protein CASSLGGGRAAYEQYF.

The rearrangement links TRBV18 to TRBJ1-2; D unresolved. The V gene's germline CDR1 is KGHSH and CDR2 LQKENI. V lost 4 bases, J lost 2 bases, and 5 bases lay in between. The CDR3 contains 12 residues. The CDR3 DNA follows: TGTGCCAGCTCACTACAGAACTATGGCTACACCTTC. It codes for CASSLQNYGYTF.

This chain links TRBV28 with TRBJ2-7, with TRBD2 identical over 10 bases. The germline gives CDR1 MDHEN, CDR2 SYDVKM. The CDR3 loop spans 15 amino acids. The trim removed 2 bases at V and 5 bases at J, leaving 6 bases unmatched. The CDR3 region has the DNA TGTGCCAGCAGTTTAAGTCTAGCGGGAGCCCACGAGCAGTACTTC. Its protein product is CASSLSLAGAHEQYF.

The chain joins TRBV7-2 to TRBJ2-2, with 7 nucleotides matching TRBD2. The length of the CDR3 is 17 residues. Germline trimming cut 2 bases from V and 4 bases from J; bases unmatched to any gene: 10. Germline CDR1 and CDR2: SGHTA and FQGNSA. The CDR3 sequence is CASSLFRLADFTGELFF. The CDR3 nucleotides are TGTGCCAGCAGCTTATTTAGGCTAGCGGACTTCACCGGGGAGCTGTTTTTT.

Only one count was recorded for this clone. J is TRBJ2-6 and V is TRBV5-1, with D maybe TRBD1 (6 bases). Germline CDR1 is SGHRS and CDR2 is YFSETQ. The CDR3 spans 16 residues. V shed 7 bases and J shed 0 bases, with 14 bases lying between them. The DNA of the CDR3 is TGCGCCAGCGTAAACAGGGAAAGCTCTGGGGCCAACGTCCTGACTTTC. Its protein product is CASVNRESSGANVLTF.

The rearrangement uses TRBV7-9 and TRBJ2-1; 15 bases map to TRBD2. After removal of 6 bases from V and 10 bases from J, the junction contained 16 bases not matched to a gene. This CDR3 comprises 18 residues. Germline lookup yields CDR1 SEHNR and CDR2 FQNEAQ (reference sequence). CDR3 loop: CASSSPRTSGRAWGEQFF. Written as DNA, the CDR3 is TGTGCCAGCAGTTCCCCCCGGACTAGCGGGAGGGCCTGGGGGGAGCAGTTCTTC.

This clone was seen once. CDR3 sequence (DNA): TGCGCCAGCAGCCTTGGGGTTCTTGCTAACTATGGCTACACCTTC. It translates to CASSLGVLANYGYTF. The gene calls are TRBV4-3 and TRBJ1-2; D unclear. CDR1 is LGHNA, CDR2 YSLEER, per germline. Deletions cut 4 bases from V and 0 bases from J, with 12 bases between. The CDR3 contains 15 residues.

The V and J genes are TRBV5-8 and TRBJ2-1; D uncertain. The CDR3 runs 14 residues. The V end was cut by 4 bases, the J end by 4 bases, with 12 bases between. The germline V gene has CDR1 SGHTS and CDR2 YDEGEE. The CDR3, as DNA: TGTGCCAGCAGCCTCGAGACTCCATACAATGAGCAGTTCTTC. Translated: CASSLETPYNEQFF.

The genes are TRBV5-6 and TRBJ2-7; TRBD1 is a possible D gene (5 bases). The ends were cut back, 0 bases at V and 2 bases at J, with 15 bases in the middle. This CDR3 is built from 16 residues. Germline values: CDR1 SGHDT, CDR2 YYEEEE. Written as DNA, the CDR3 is TGTGCCAGCAGCTTGGTCGCGTATCCAGGGACCTACGAGCAGTACTTC. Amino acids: CASSLVAYPGTYEQYF.

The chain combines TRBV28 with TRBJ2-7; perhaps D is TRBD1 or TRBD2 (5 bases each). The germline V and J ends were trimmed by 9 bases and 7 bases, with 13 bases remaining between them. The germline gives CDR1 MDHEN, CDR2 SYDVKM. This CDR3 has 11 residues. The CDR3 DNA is TGTGCCAGTTTCACTAGGGGAGAGCAGTACTTC. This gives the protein CASFTRGEQYF.

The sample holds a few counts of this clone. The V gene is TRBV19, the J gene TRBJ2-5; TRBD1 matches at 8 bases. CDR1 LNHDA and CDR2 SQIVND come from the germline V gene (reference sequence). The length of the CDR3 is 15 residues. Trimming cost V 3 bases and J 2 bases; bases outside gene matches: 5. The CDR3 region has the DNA TGTGCCAGTAGTATGGCAAGGACAGGGCAAGAGACCCAGTACTTC. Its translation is CASSMARTGQETQYF.

The CDR3 DNA reads TGTGCCAGCAGCCTTTTTAGCGGGCCTTACAATGAGCAGTTCTTC. This sequence encodes CASSLFSGPYNEQFF. This chain connects TRBV7-2 to TRBJ2-1; 7 bases are a match to TRBD2. The CDR3 runs to 15 residues. J was trimmed by 4 bases and V by 5 bases; bases with no gene match: 8. CDR1 SGHTA and CDR2 FQGNSA come from the germline V gene.

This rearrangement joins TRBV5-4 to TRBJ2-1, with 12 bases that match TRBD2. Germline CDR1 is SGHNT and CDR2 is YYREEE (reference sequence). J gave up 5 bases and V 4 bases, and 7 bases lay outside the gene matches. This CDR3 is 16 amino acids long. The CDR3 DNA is TGTGCCAGCAGCCTGCTAGCGGGAGGGCCGGACAATGAGCAGTTCTTC. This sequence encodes CASSLLAGGPDNEQFF. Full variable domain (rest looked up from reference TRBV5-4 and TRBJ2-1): ETGVTQSPTHLIKTRGQQVTLRCSSQSGHNTVSWYQQALGQGPQFIFQYYREEENGRGNFPPRFSGLQFPNYSSELNVNALELDDSALYLCASSLLAGGPDNEQFFGPGTRLTVL.

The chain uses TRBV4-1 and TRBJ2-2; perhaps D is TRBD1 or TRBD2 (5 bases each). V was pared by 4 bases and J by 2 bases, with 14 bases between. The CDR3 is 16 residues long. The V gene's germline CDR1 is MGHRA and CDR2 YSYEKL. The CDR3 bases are TGCGCCAGCAGCCTTTACCCCGGGGCTAACACCGGGGAGCTGTTTTTT. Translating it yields CASSLYPGANTGELFF.